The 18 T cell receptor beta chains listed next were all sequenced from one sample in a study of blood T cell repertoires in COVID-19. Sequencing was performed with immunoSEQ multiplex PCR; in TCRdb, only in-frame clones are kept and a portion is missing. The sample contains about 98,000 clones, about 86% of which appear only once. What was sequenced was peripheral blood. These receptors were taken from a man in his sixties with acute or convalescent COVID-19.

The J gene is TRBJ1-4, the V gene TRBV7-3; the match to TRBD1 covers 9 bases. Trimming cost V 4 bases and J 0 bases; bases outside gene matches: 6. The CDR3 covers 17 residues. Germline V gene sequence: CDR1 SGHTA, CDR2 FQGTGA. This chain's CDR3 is CASSWDRAPSTNEKLFF. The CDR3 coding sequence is TGTGCCAGCAGCTGGGACAGGGCGCCCTCAACTAATGAAAAACTGTTTTTT. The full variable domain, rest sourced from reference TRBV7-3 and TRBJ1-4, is GAGVSQTPSNKVTEKGKYVELRCDPISGHTALYWYRQSLGQGPEFLIYFQGTGAADDSGLPNDRFFAVRPEGSVSTLKIQRTERGDSAVYLCASSWDRAPSTNEKLFFGSGTQLSVL.

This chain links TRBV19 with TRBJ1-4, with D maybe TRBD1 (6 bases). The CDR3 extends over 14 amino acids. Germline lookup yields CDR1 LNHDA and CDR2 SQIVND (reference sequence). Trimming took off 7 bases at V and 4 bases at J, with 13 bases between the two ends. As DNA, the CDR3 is TGTGCCAGTATCCAGAGGGGGGGTAATGAAAAACTGTTTTTT. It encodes CASIQRGGNEKLFF. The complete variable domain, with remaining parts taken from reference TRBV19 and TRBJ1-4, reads DGGITQSPKYLFRKEGQNVTLSCEQNLNHDAMYWYRQDPGQGLRLIYYSQIVNDFQKGDIAEGYSVSREKKESFPLTVTSAQKNPTAFYLCASIQRGGNEKLFFGSGTQLSVL.

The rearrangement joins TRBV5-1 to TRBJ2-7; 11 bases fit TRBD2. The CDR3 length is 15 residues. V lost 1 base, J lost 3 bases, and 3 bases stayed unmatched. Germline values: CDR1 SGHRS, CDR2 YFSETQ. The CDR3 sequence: CASSLTSGGFYEQYF. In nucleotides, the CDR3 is TGCGCCAGCAGCTTGACTAGCGGGGGCTTCTACGAGCAGTACTTC.

The CDR3 region has the DNA TGTGCCAGCAGCTTAGAACGGGATCAGCCCCAGCATTTT. As protein: CASSLERDQPQHF. The V call is TRBV11-3, the J call TRBJ1-5; D is unresolved. Germline CDR1 and CDR2: SGHNT and YENEEA. Trimming pared 0 bases from V and 5 bases from J, leaving 5 bases between. The CDR3 runs to 13 residues.

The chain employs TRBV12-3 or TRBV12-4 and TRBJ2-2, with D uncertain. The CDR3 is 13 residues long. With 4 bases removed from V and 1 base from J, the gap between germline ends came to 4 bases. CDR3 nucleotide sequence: TGTGCCAGCAGTTCTAAGAACACCGGGGAGCTGTTTTTT. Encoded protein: CASSSKNTGELFF.

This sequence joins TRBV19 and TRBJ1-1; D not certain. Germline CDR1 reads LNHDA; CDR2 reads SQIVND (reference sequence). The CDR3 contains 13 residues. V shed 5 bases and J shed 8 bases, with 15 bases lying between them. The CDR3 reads CASSLDTAKEAFF. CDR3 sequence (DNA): TGTGCCAGTAGTCTCGACACCGCCAAGGAAGCTTTCTTT. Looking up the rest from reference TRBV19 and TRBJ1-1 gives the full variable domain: DGGITQSPKYLFRKEGQNVTLSCEQNLNHDAMYWYRQDPGQGLRLIYYSQIVNDFQKGDIAEGYSVSREKKESFPLTVTSAQKNPTAFYLCASSLDTAKEAFFGQGTRLTVV.

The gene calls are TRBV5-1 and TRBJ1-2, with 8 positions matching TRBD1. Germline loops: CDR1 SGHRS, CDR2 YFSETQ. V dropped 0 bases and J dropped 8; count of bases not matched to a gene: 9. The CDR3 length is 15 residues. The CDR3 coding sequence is TGCGCCAGCAGCTTGGGGACAGGGCCTTTACGGGGCTACACCTTC. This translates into CASSLGTGPLRGYTF.

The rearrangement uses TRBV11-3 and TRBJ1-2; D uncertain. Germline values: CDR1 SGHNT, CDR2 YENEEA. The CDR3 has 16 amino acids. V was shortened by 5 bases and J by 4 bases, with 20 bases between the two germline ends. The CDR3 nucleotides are TGTGCCAGCAGCCCCAACCAACTAAAGACTTCCTATGGCTACACCTTC. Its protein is CASSPNQLKTSYGYTF.

This CDR3 reads CASSISGGLYNEQFF. In DNA form, the CDR3 reads TGTGCCAGTAGTATTTCCGGGGGGCTCTACAATGAGCAGTTCTTC. The chain uses TRBV19 and TRBJ2-1, with TRBD2 as a possible D gene (7 bases). Trimming stripped 3 bases from V and 3 bases from J, with 12 bases between. This CDR3 spans 15 amino acids. In germline, CDR1 is LNHDA, CDR2 SQIVND (reference sequence).

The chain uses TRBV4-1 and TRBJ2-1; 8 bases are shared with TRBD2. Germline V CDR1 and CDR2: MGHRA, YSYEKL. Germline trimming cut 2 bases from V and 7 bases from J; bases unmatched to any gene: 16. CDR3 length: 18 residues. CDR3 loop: CASSQRVERSGGKNEQFF. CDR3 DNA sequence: TGCGCCAGCAGCCAAAGGGTGGAACGGAGCGGGGGTAAAAATGAGCAGTTCTTC.

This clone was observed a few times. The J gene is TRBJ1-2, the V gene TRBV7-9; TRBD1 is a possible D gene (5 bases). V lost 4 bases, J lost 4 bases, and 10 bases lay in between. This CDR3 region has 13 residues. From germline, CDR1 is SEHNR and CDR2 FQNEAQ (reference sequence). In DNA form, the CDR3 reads TGTGCCAGCAGCTCGGGACTGATCTATGGCTACACCTTC. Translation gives CASSSGLIYGYTF.

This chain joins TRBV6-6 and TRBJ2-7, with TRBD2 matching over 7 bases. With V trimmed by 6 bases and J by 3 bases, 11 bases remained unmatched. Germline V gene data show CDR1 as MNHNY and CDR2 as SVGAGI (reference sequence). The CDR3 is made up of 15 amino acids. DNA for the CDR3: TGTGCCAGCAGCCAGGGTGGGCGGGGGATCTACGAGCAGTACGTC. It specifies CASSQGGRGIYEQYV.

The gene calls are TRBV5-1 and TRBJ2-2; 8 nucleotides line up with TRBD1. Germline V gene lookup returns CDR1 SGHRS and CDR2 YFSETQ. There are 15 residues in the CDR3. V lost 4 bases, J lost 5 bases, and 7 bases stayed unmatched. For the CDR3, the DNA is TGCGCCAGCAGCCCTCAGGGGGCGTTGACCGGGGAGCTGTTTTTT. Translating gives CASSPQGALTGELFF. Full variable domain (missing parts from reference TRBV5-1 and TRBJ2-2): KAGVTQTPRYLIKTRGQQVTLSCSPISGHRSVSWYQQTPGQGLQFLFEYFSETQRNKGNFPGRFSGRQFSNSRSEMNVSTLELGDSALYLCASSPQGALTGELFFGEGSRLTVL.

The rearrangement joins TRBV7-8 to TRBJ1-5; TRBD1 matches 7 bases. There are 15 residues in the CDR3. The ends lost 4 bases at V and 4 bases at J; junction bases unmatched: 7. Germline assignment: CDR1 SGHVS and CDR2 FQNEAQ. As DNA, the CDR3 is TGTGCCAGCAGCTATGACAGGGTGGGTAATCAGCCCCAGCATTTT. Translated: CASSYDRVGNQPQHF.

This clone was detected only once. The chain's CDR3 is CASSERGTPGEKLFF. The CDR3 DNA reads as TGTGCCAGCAGCGAGCGCGGGACCCCAGGTGAAAAACTGTTTTTT. The rearrangement joins TRBV9 to TRBJ1-4; D is perhaps TRBD1 (5 bases). Trimming removed 3 bases at V and 7 bases at J, with 16 bases between. The CDR3 is 15 amino acids. Germline CDR1 SGDLS, CDR2 YYNGEE.

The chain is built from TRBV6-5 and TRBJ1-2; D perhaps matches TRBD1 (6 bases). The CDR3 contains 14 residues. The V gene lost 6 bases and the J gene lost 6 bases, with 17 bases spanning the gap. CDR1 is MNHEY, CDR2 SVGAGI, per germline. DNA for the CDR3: TGTGCCAGCAGCCCGAACAGGGTGTCCCATGGCTACACCTTC. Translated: CASSPNRVSHGYTF.

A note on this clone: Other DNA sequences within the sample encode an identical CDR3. The CDR3 here is CASSSDSNTEAFF. The CDR3 bases are TGTGCCAGCAGCTCGGACAGTAACACTGAAGCTTTCTTT. The V gene is TRBV7-2, the J gene TRBJ1-1; possible D gene TRBD1, 6 bases. The V and J ends lost 4 bases and 2 bases respectively, with 8 bases between them. Germline values: CDR1 SGHTA, CDR2 FQGNSA. CDR3 length: 13 amino acids.

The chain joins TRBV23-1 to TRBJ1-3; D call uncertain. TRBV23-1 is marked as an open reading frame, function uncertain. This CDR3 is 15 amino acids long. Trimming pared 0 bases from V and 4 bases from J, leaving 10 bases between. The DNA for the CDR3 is TGCGCCAGCAGTCAATCGGGCGTAGCGGGAAACACCATATATTTT. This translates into CASSQSGVAGNTIYF.